The 19 T cell receptor beta chains below all came from one sample that was sequenced in a study of blood T cell repertoires in COVID-19. Here immunoSEQ multiplex PCR was the method, and the copy in TCRdb shows in-frame clones only, minus some. The sample consists of 70,000 or so clones, about 68% of them appearing once. Source material: peripheral blood. These receptors were obtained from a woman between 65 and 79 years old with acute or convalescent COVID-19.

The J gene is TRBJ1-1, the V gene TRBV6-6; D unresolved. Trimming cost V 0 bases and J 0 bases, with 8 bases left between them. This CDR3 has 15 residues. Germline loops: CDR1 MNHNY, CDR2 SVGAGI (reference sequence). CDR3 loop: CASSYSGSMNTEAFF. CDR3 DNA sequence: TGTGCCAGCAGTTACTCGGGCAGCATGAACACTGAAGCTTTCTTT.

The chain has TRBV27 and TRBJ2-1; TRBD2 aligns across 7 bases. The V gene end was trimmed by 3 bases and the J gene end by 8 bases; junction bases not matched to a gene: 4. From germline, CDR1 is MNHEY and CDR2 SMNVEV (reference sequence). CDR3 length: 13 residues. CDR3 DNA sequence: TGTGCCAGCAGTTTGCTAGCGGAGGATGAGCAGTTCTTC. It is translated as CASSLLAEDEQFF.

This clone occurred once. This rearrangement joins TRBV19 to TRBJ2-3, with 8 nucleotides matching TRBD1. The ends lost 3 bases at V and 9 bases at J; junction bases unmatched: 2. The CDR3 has 12 amino acids. CDR1 is LNHDA and CDR2 is SQIVND in the germline V gene (reference sequence). The CDR3 region has the DNA TGTGCCAGTAGTATCGACAGGGGAACGCAGTATTTT. Translated: CASSIDRGTQYF.

This rearrangement joins TRBV29-1 to TRBJ2-3, with unresolved D. Germline assignment: CDR1 SQVTM and CDR2 ANQGSEA. The CDR3 extends over 14 amino acids. V was pared by 2 bases and J by 6 bases, with 15 bases between. The DNA of the CDR3 is TGCAGCGTTGAACCTAGTAATCTCCCGGATACGCAGTATTTT. This sequence encodes CSVEPSNLPDTQYF.

The chain joins TRBV15 to TRBJ2-7; possibly TRBD2 for D (6 bases). Trimming cost V 1 base and J 5 bases, with 9 bases left between them. The CDR3 length is 13 residues. Germline V gives CDR1 LNHNV, CDR2 YYDKDF (reference sequence). The CDR3 DNA sequence: TGTGCCACCAGCAGAGGGGGGGAAAACGAGCAGTACTTC. Translating gives CATSRGGENEQYF. Full variable domain (missing parts from reference TRBV15 and TRBJ2-7): DAMVIQNPRYQVTQFGKPVTLSCSQTLNHNVMYWYQQKSSQAPKLLFHYYDKDFNNEADTPDNFQSRRPNTSFCFLDIRSPGLGDTAMYLCATSRGGENEQYFGPGTRLTVT.

This clone was seen a few times. The gene calls are TRBV29-1 and TRBJ1-2, with 7 nucleotides matching TRBD1. The CDR3 loop spans 13 amino acids. V shed 5 bases and J 4 bases; nucleotides not matched to a gene: 7. CDR1 SQVTM and CDR2 ANQGSEA come from the germline V gene. The CDR3 DNA reads as TGCAGCGTTTGGACAGGAGGCTTCTATGGCTACACCTTC. Its protein product is CSVWTGGFYGYTF.

The J gene is TRBJ1-2, the V gene TRBV6-2 or TRBV6-3; maybe TRBD1 (6 bases). This CDR3 is 15 amino acids long. V was shortened by 2 bases and J by 1 base, with 11 bases between the two germline ends. Looked up from germline, CDR1 is MNHEY and CDR2 is SVGEGT. The CDR3 coding sequence is TGTGCCAGCAGTTACAACCACAGGGTTAACTATGGCTACACCTTC. Its protein product is CASSYNHRVNYGYTF.

This chain links TRBV5-6 with TRBJ1-1; no definite D call. CDR3 size: 13 residues. Germline CDR1 reads SGHDT; CDR2 reads YYEEEE. The ends were cut back, 4 bases at V and 8 bases at J, with 15 bases in the middle. CDR3 region: CASSLSGSWEAFF. CDR3 nucleotides: TGTGCCAGCAGCCTGTCGGGGTCCTGGGAAGCTTTCTTT. Using reference TRBV5-6 and TRBJ1-1 for the parts outside the CDR3, the full variable domain is DAGVTQSPTHLIKTRGQQVTLRCSPKSGHDTVSWYQQALGQGPQFIFQYYEEEERQRGNFPDRFSGHQFPNYSSELNVNALLLGDSALYLCASSLSGSWEAFFGQGTRLTVV.

In this sample, this clone turned up many times. This chain connects TRBV27 to TRBJ1-1; tentative D call: TRBD1 (6 bases). V was clipped by 3 bases and J by 6 bases, with 11 bases between them. Germline V gives CDR1 MNHEY, CDR2 SMNVEV (reference sequence). This CDR3 has 13 residues. In DNA, the CDR3 is TGTGCCAGCAGTTTCTCGACAGGTTCTGAAGCTTTCTTT. The encoded protein is CASSFSTGSEAFF.

The chain links TRBV10-3 to TRBJ1-1; D might be TRBD1 (6 bases). The V and J ends lost 3 bases and 5 bases respectively, with 13 bases between them. Germline V CDR1 and CDR2: ENHRY, SYGVKD. The CDR3 length is 14 residues. CDR3 protein: CAISDGRGLTEAFF. DNA for the CDR3: TGTGCCATCAGTGATGGCAGGGGTTTGACTGAAGCTTTCTTT.

The chain carries TRBV4-2 and TRBJ2-2; possibly TRBD1 for D (6 bases). V was cut by 2 bases and J by 7 bases, with 17 bases left in between. This CDR3 spans 16 amino acids. In germline, CDR1 is LGHNA, CDR2 YNFKEQ. Here the CDR3 DNA reads TGTGCCAGCAGCCAATCTCCGACAGGTGTGGGCGGGGAGCTGTTTTTT. It is translated as CASSQSPTGVGGELFF.

The V and J genes are TRBV6-4 and TRBJ2-3; 7 bases are a match to TRBD2. This CDR3 is 15 amino acids long. With 5 bases clipped from V and 1 base from J, the junction kept 6 bases outside the gene matches. The germline gives CDR1 MRHNA, CDR2 SNTAGT. This chain's CDR3 is CASSYGSGGTDTQYF. CDR3 sequence (DNA): TGTGCCAGCAGTTACGGGAGCGGGGGCACAGATACGCAGTATTTT.

The gene calls are TRBV9 and TRBJ1-1; D possibly corresponds to TRBD1 (5 bases). This CDR3 is built from 16 residues. The germline V gene encodes CDR1 SGDLS and CDR2 YYNGEE. V was pared by 1 base and J by 0 bases, with 13 bases between. The chain's CDR3 is CASSVLSTELNTEAFF. Written as DNA, the CDR3 is TGTGCCAGCAGCGTATTGTCGACAGAGCTGAACACTGAAGCTTTCTTT. The entire variable domain, with the rest obtained from reference TRBV9 and TRBJ1-1, is as follows: DSGVTQTPKHLITATGQRVTLRCSPRSGDLSVYWYQQSLDQGLQFLIQYYNGEERAKGNILERFSAQQFPDLHSELNLSSLELGDSALYFCASSVLSTELNTEAFFGQGTRLTVV.

This chain connects TRBV6-1 to TRBJ1-1; TRBD1 matches at 11 bases. The junction had 7 bases not matched to a gene; V was cut back by 4 bases and J by 3 bases. Germline V gene data show CDR1 as MNHNS and CDR2 as SASEGT. This CDR3 has 16 amino acids. The CDR3 loop is CASSVLGTGGDTEAFF. The CDR3 DNA sequence: TGTGCCAGCAGTGTCCTCGGGACAGGGGGAGACACTGAAGCTTTCTTT.

V usage is TRBV7-8 and J usage is TRBJ1-5; 7 nucleotides line up with TRBD1. The V segment lost 5 bases and the J segment 1 base; nucleotides outside the gene matches: 8. CDR1 and CDR2 from the germline V gene are SGHVS and FQNEAQ. CDR3 length: 16 amino acids. The DNA of the CDR3 is TGTGCCAGCAGCGCACACCGGGACAGAAGCAATCAGCCCCAGCATTTT. As protein: CASSAHRDRSNQPQHF.

This chain links TRBV4-1 with TRBJ2-7; TRBD1 aligns across 9 bases. The germline V gene encodes CDR1 MGHRA and CDR2 YSYEKL. V shed 1 base, J shed 4 bases, and the junction held 5 bases outside the gene matches. This CDR3 region has 15 residues. The DNA for the CDR3 is TGCGCCAGCAGCCAAGGAGGACAGGGGAAGTACGAGCAGTACTTC. Translation gives CASSQGGQGKYEQYF.

The chain is built from TRBV19 and TRBJ2-1, with TRBD2 identical over 7 bases. Germline lookup yields CDR1 LNHDA and CDR2 SQIVND (reference sequence). With 5 bases clipped from V and 9 bases from J, the junction kept 10 bases outside the gene matches. There are 14 residues in the CDR3. The CDR3 is CASSATTAGREQFF. In nucleotides, the CDR3 is TGTGCCAGTAGTGCAACGACAGCGGGACGTGAGCAGTTCTTC. The full variable domain, in which reference TRBV19 and TRBJ2-1 provide the parts outside the CDR3, is DGGITQSPKYLFRKEGQNVTLSCEQNLNHDAMYWYRQDPGQGLRLIYYSQIVNDFQKGDIAEGYSVSREKKESFPLTVTSAQKNPTAFYLCASSATTAGREQFFGPGTRLTVL.

V gene TRBV6-6 combines with J gene TRBJ1-2, with D unresolved. The CDR3 is 15 residues long. Germline values: CDR1 MNHNY, CDR2 SVGAGI (reference sequence). Trimming cost V 0 bases and J 4 bases, with 12 bases left between them. The CDR3 DNA follows: TGTGCCAGCAGTTACTCTGGAGAGATATTCTATGGCTACACCTTC. Its translation: CASSYSGEIFYGYTF.

The chain has TRBV5-4 and TRBJ2-7, with D possibly matching TRBD1 (6 bases). Germline CDR1 and CDR2: SGHNT and YYREEE (reference sequence). V was cut by 3 bases and J by 1 base, with 8 bases left in between. The CDR3 loop spans 13 amino acids. Written as DNA, the CDR3 is TGTGCCAGCAGCTCTACAGGGTCCTACGAGCAGTACTTC. Translating it yields CASSSTGSYEQYF.